The clone carrying this T cell receptor (beta chain) has more than one count but fewer than ten. The sample originates from a study of T cell repertoires in cytomegalovirus infection. TCRdb recomputed calls from the reads with MiXCR, one row per CDR3 protein. Of approximately 630,000 distinct CDR3 sequences listed, 20% to 25% are singletons. This receptor was obtained from a human donor in good health (CMV status not recorded). Some clones in this sample may be carry-over from other donors' samples. Sequencing input: CD8+ T cells from PBMCs.

CDR3 region: CASSYRHSGANVLTF. The CDR3, as DNA: TGTGCCAGCAGTTACAGACACTCTGGGGCCAACGTCCTGACTTTC. The chain is built from TRBV6-5 and TRBJ2-6, with unresolved D. The germline V and J ends were trimmed by 2 bases and 0 bases, with 5 bases remaining between them. Germline-derived CDR1 and CDR2 are MNHEY and SVGAGI. The CDR3 length is 15 residues.